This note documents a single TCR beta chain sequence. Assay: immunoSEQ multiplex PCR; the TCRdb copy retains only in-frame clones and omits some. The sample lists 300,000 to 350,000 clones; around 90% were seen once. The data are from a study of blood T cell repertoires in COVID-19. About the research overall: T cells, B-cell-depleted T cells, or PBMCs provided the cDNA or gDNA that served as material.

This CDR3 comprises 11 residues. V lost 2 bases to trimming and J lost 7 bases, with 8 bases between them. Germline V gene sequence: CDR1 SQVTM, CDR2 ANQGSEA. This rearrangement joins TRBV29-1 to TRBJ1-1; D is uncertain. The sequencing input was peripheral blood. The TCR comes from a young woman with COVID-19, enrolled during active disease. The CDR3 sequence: CSVELSGEAFF. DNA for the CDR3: TGCAGCGTTGAATTGTCAGGTGAAGCTTTCTTT.